Listed below are T cell receptor beta chains from one sample, sequenced in a study of blood T cell repertoires in COVID-19. TCRdb keeps only in-frame clones here, not all; method: immunoSEQ multiplex PCR. The sample consists of roughly 340,000 clones, about 87% of them appearing once. Sequencing was carried out using PBMCs or T cells enriched from blood (not recorded which). These receptors were obtained from a man aged 40-50 years in a cohort exposed to, infected with or recovered from COVID-19 (not recorded which). CDR3s leave out the opening cysteine and the closing phenylalanine or tryptophan.

TRBV2,16,ASSVPTPGQGRGEKLF
TRBV18,15,ASSPRRGGAFNDTQY
TRBV3-1/TRBV3-2,16,ASSPPGQGVGAEETQY
TRBV27,14,ASSLSGTSGHSPEF
TRBV5-1,12,ASSLGDRRNEQF
TRBV27,11,ASRGNRGQPQH
TRBV9,13,ASTQGSRLNTEAF
TRBV6-5,10,ASWVEGNEQF
TRBV19,14,ASRDGSGFYNSPLH
TRBV5-1,12,ASSSGVSYNEQF
TRBV5-4,13,ASSRDRKTNEKLF
TRBV7-9,13,ASSLGGLKLYEQY
TRBV6-2/TRBV6-3,12,ASSYSRANQPQH
TRBV15,13,ATSRDLSSGNTIY
TRBV6-5,14,ASSYSRELAKNIQY
TRBV10-3,13,ATKAKSGGNTEAF
TRBV14,12,ASSPKLGGDEAF
TRBV2,11,ASRAGTSGRKF
TRBV29-1,11,SVTTETSYEQY
TRBV20-1,11,SASGQGGTSQY
TRBV6-1,11,ASSDPRRREQY
TRBV12-3/TRBV12-4,9,ASRKGFALH
TRBV6-5,13,ASTQTPTGGKTQY
TRBV3-1/TRBV3-2,11,ATGTVATDTQY
TRBV27,12,ASSLVAEGSLQY
TRBV5-5,12,ASSLYGDFYGYT
TRBV7-9,12,ASSIAGVGETQY
TRBV18,13,ASSPDSGSREKLF
TRBV29-1,9,SVDSGIEAF
TRBV6-5,12,ASKKGGSRYEQY
TRBV9,14,ASSVGVRVSVGELF
TRBV3-1/TRBV3-2,14,ASSQALAVTGNEQF
TRBV11-2,14,ASSLDRASYNSPLH
TRBV11-2,11,ASSLGQYTEAF
TRBV6-5,13,ASSSPTQGWYGYT
TRBV10-3,13,AISGTGVTGNTIY
TRBV7-9,16,ASSLPVGLEGSGNTIY
TRBV5-1,10,ASSLGQGEAF
TRBV28,13,ASRYYGGFGYGYT
TRBV7-8,15,ASSASIPSSGANVLT
TRBV7-2,11,ASSFYSSYEQY
TRBV10-3,12,AISAREGTGELF
TRBV10-1,15,ASTLGRAVLLNTEAF
TRBV3-1/TRBV3-2,13,ASSQNRDRGHGYT
TRBV5-1,13,ASSWTEGFGAEQF
TRBV5-1,13,ASSLSGDGTTEAF
TRBV7-2,12,ASSLAGGVSEQY
TRBV2,11,ASSIAGEETQY
TRBV6-1,12,ASSLTGSHYGYT
TRBV3-1/TRBV3-2,12,ASSQDSGDRGLF